The rows below give T cell receptor beta chains drawn from one sample of a study of CD8 T cells in Susac syndrome. Via MiXCR, TCRdb re-called the immunoSEQ multiplex PCR reads, giving one row per CDR3 protein. The sample carries around 180,000 distinct CDR3 sequences, 85% to 95% recorded once. The source material was CD8+ T cells from PBMCs. The receptors originated from a human donor with multiple sclerosis. Both conserved end residues are part of each CDR3. A D gene is named only where the DNA matches it firmly. Expanded clones get a size class; other rows say once, few or many, or leave the size out.

V: TRBV3-1
J: TRBJ1-2
size: NA
D: NA
CDR3: CASSQDLGVDYGYTF
DNA: TGTGCCAGCAGCCAAGATCTGGGGGTGGACTATGGCTACACCTTC

V: TRBV7-6
J: TRBJ1-1
size: NA
D: NA
CDR3: CASSLGGMNTEAFF
DNA: TGTGCCAGCAGCTTAGGAGGGATGAACACTGAAGCTTTCTTT

V: TRBV2
J: TRBJ1-5
size: NA
D: NA
CDR3: CASSVGGEPQHF
DNA: TGTGCCAGCAGTGTAGGGGGAGAGCCCCAGCATTTT

V: TRBV2
J: TRBJ1-4
size: NA
D: NA
CDR3: CASSEGVWGEKLFF
DNA: TGTGCCAGCAGTGAGGGGGTTTGGGGTGAAAAACTGTTTTTT

V: TRBV13
J: TRBJ2-5
size: NA
D: TRBD2
CDR3: CASSLSGTTLQETQYF
DNA: TGTGCCAGCAGCCTCTCCGGGACTACCCTCCAAGAGACCCAGTACTTC

V: TRBV18
J: TRBJ2-3
size: NA
D: NA
CDR3: CASSPVGTDTQYF
DNA: TGTGCCAGCTCACCAGTTGGCACAGATACGCAGTATTTT

V: TRBV29-1
J: TRBJ1-2
size: NA
D: NA
CDR3: CSVVSEGYTF
DNA: TGCAGCGTCGTCTCGGAAGGCTACACCTTC

V: TRBV29-1
J: TRBJ2-7
size: NA
D: NA
CDR3: CSATMFYEQYF
DNA: TGCAGCGCGACCATGTTCTACGAGCAGTACTTC

V: TRBV9
J: TRBJ2-7
size: NA
D: NA
CDR3: CASSVGLSYEQYF
DNA: TGTGCCAGCAGCGTAGGGCTTTCCTACGAGCAGTACTTC

V: TRBV27
J: TRBJ2-5
size: NA
D: NA
CDR3: CASSRLSRALSETQYF
DNA: TGTGCCAGCAGTCGGCTCAGTAGGGCTTTATCAGAGACCCAGTACTTC

V: TRBV6-1
J: TRBJ2-7
size: NA
D: NA
CDR3: CASSSRGTYEQYF
DNA: TGTGCCAGCAGTAGCCGGGGGACCTACGAGCAGTACTTC

V: TRBV7-9
J: TRBJ1-2
size: NA
D: TRBD1
CDR3: CASSLTNRGNYGYTF
DNA: TGTGCCAGCAGCTTAACAAACAGGGGGAACTATGGCTACACCTTC

V: TRBV15
J: TRBJ2-5
size: NA
D: TRBD1
CDR3: CATSREWGTGSQETQYF
DNA: TGTGCCACCAGCAGAGAATGGGGGACAGGGAGCCAAGAGACCCAGTACTTC

V: TRBV29-1
J: TRBJ1-1
size: NA
D: NA
CDR3: CSVVTGTAEAFF
DNA: TGCAGCGTCGTCACAGGGACCGCTGAAGCTTTCTTT

V: TRBV7-2
J: TRBJ2-7
size: NA
D: NA
CDR3: CASRDRQGGSEQYF
DNA: TGTGCCAGCAGAGATCGACAGGGAGGGAGCGAGCAGTACTTC

V: TRBV20-1
J: TRBJ2-7
size: NA
D: TRBD2
CDR3: CSAREREGTYEQYF
DNA: TGCAGTGCTAGGGAGCGGGAGGGAACCTACGAGCAGTACTTC

V: TRBV27
J: TRBJ1-5
size: NA
D: TRBD1
CDR3: CASSPTRQGYQPQHF
DNA: TGTGCCAGCAGTCCCACCCGACAGGGATATCAGCCCCAGCATTTT

V: TRBV9
J: TRBJ2-1
size: NA
D: NA
CDR3: CASSEQGRNEQFF
DNA: TGTGCCAGCAGCGAACAGGGCAGGAATGAGCAGTTCTTC

V: TRBV27
J: TRBJ1-2
size: once
D: NA
CDR3: CASSSNRNGYTF
DNA: TGTGCCAGCAGTTCCAACAGAAATGGCTACACCTTC

V: TRBV9
J: TRBJ1-2
size: NA
D: NA
CDR3: CASSEFQPGNGGYTF
DNA: TGTGCCAGCAGCGAGTTCCAGCCGGGAAACGGTGGCTACACCTTC

V: TRBV6-5
J: TRBJ1-2
size: once
D: NA
CDR3: CASRGGGTVNYGYTF
DNA: TGTGCCAGCAGGGGGGGTGGGACGGTAAACTATGGCTACACCTTC

V: TRBV20-1
J: TRBJ1-2
size: NA
D: NA
CDR3: CSARSTTNYGYTF
DNA: TGCAGTGCTCGGTCAACCACTAACTATGGCTACACCTTC

V: TRBV7-9
J: TRBJ1-1
size: NA
D: TRBD1
CDR3: CASSSWTGNTEAFF
DNA: TGTGCCAGCAGCTCCTGGACAGGAAACACTGAAGCTTTCTTT

V: TRBV20-1
J: TRBJ1-2
size: NA
D: NA
CDR3: CSAQPQGLFPYGYTF
DNA: TGCAGTGCTCAACCACAGGGATTGTTCCCGTATGGCTACACCTTC

V: TRBV2
J: TRBJ1-2
size: NA
D: NA
CDR3: CASSEAPTVYGYTF
DNA: TGTGCCAGCAGTGAAGCCCCGACAGTCTATGGCTACACCTTC

V: TRBV3-1
J: TRBJ2-5
size: NA
D: NA
CDR3: CASSQRLFQETQYF
DNA: TGTGCCAGCAGCCAACGACTATTTCAAGAGACCCAGTACTTC

V: TRBV12-5
J: TRBJ1-1
size: NA
D: NA
CDR3: CATGQMNTEAFF
DNA: TGTGCTACCGGACAGATGAACACTGAAGCTTTCTTT

V: TRBV19
J: TRBJ2-1
size: NA
D: NA
CDR3: CASSIIPGRANEQFF
DNA: TGTGCCAGTAGTATTATCCCGGGCAGGGCCAATGAGCAGTTCTTC

V: TRBV20-1
J: TRBJ2-1
size: NA
D: NA
CDR3: CSARRTATDYNEQFF
DNA: TGCAGTGCCAGGAGGACCGCCACTGACTACAATGAGCAGTTCTTC

V: TRBV7-9
J: TRBJ2-2
size: NA
D: TRBD1
CDR3: CASSSTGANTGELFF
DNA: TGTGCCAGCAGTTCGACAGGGGCTAACACCGGGGAGCTGTTTTTT

V: TRBV5-6
J: TRBJ1-1
size: NA
D: TRBD1
CDR3: CASSWSLGGQGTEAFF
DNA: TGTGCCAGCAGCTGGTCCTTGGGGGGACAGGGCACTGAAGCTTTCTTT

V: TRBV28
J: TRBJ2-1
size: NA
D: NA
CDR3: CASWDNYNEQFF
DNA: TGTGCCAGCTGGGACAACTACAATGAGCAGTTCTTC

V: TRBV24-1
J: TRBJ2-1
size: once
D: TRBD2
CDR3: CATSDNSGTRNTFF
DNA: TGTGCCACCAGTGACAATTCCGGGACTAGGAATACGTTCTTC

V: TRBV9
J: TRBJ2-1
size: NA
D: TRBD1
CDR3: CASDSNRGNEQFF
DNA: TGTGCCAGCGATTCGAACAGGGGGAATGAGCAGTTCTTC

V: TRBV9
J: TRBJ1-2
size: once
D: NA
CDR3: CASTNGLNYGYTF
DNA: TGTGCCAGCACCAATGGACTGAACTATGGCTACACCTTC

V: TRBV20-1
J: TRBJ2-4
size: NA
D: NA
CDR3: CSARDALNIQYF
DNA: TGCAGTGCTAGAGATGCTTTGAACATTCAGTACTTC

V: TRBV6-1
J: TRBJ2-3
size: NA
D: TRBD1
CDR3: CASRKPSDRTQYF
DNA: TGTGCCAGCAGGAAACCCTCGGACAGGACGCAGTATTTT

V: TRBV27
J: TRBJ2-7
size: NA
D: NA
CDR3: CASSSVGPATYEQYF
DNA: TGTGCCAGCAGTTCTGTTGGGCCGGCAACGTACGAGCAGTACTTC

V: TRBV20-1
J: TRBJ2-1
size: NA
D: TRBD2
CDR3: CSASPLAGANEQFF
DNA: TGCAGTGCTAGTCCACTAGCGGGGGCCAATGAGCAGTTCTTC

V: TRBV27
J: TRBJ1-1
size: NA
D: NA
CDR3: CASKPGTIAEAFF
DNA: TGTGCCAGCAAACCTGGGACAATCGCTGAAGCTTTCTTT

V: TRBV19
J: TRBJ1-5
size: once
D: TRBD1
CDR3: CASSIPATRQGSQPQHF
DNA: TGTGCCAGTAGTATACCAGCCACCCGACAGGGGAGTCAGCCCCAGCATTTT

V: TRBV29-1
J: TRBJ1-2
size: NA
D: NA
CDR3: CSVPGTVLNGYTF
DNA: TGCAGCGTCCCAGGGACCGTTCTTAATGGCTACACCTTC

V: TRBV5-1
J: TRBJ2-5
size: NA
D: TRBD2
CDR3: CASSFFWREGQETQYF
DNA: TGCGCCAGCAGCTTTTTCTGGCGGGAGGGCCAGGAGACCCAGTACTTC

V: TRBV11-2
J: TRBJ2-3
size: NA
D: NA
CDR3: CASSVSVADTQYF
DNA: TGTGCCAGCAGCGTATCGGTAGCAGATACGCAGTATTTT

V: TRBV9
J: TRBJ2-1
size: NA
D: TRBD2
CDR3: CASSVSAERGSGEQFF
DNA: TGTGCCAGCAGCGTAAGTGCGGAGCGGGGGTCGGGTGAGCAGTTCTTC